The subject of this entry is one T cell receptor (beta chain). Germline-derived CDR1 and CDR2 are SGHRS and YFSETQ. The V and J ends lost 3 bases and 10 bases respectively, with 17 bases between them. This CDR3 contains 15 residues. The sample originates from a study of blood T cell repertoires in COVID-19. The protocol was immunoSEQ multiplex PCR, while the TCRdb copy is restricted to in-frame clones and leaves out a portion. The table records 97,000 or so clones, 90% of them present only once. This TCR came from a man in his sixties with acute or convalescent COVID-19. Sample: peripheral blood. The rearrangement links TRBV5-1 to TRBJ1-6, with a possible D match to TRBD1 (6 bases). The CDR3 reads CASSSQGKGISPLHF. The CDR3 nucleotides are TGCGCCAGCAGCTCACAGGGAAAGGGCATCTCACCCCTCCACTTT.